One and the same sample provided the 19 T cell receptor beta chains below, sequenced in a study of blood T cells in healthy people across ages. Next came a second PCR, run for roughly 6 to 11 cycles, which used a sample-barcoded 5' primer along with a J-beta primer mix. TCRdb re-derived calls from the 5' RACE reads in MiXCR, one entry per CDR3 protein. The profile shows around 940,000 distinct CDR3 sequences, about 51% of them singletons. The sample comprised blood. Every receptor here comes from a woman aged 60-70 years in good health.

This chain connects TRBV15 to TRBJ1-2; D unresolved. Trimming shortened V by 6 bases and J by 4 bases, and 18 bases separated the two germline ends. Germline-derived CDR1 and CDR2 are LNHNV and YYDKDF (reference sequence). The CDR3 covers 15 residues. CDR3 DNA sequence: TGTGCCACCAGTACCACCAGAGGCGGCAGCTATGGCTACACCTTC. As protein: CATSTTRGGSYGYTF.

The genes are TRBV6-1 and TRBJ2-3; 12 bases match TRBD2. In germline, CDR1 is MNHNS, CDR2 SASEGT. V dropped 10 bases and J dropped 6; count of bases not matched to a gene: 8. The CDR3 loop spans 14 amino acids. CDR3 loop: CATLTSGRGDTQYF. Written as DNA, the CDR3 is TGTGCCACCCTGACTAGCGGGAGAGGGGATACGCAGTATTTT.

This chain's CDR3 is CASSSGRPNTGELFF. The CDR3 DNA reads TGTGCCAGCAGCTCGGGACGACCCAACACCGGGGAGCTGTTTTTT. The genes are TRBV5-5 and TRBJ2-2; D is perhaps TRBD1 or TRBD2 (5 bases each). CDR3 length: 15 amino acids. CDR1 is SGHKS, CDR2 YYEKEE, per germline (reference sequence). The V gene lost 3 bases and the J gene lost 2 bases, with 11 bases spanning the gap.

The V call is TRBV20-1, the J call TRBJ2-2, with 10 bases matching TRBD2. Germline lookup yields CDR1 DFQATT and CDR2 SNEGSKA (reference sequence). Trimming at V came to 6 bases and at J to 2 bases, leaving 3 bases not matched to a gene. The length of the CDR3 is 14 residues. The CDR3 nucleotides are TGCAGTGCCCGACTAGCGGGTAACACCGGGGAGCTGTTTTTT. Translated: CSARLAGNTGELFF.

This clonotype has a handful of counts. The CDR3 DNA reads TGTGCAGAGGGGGGGCTGAACTCCTACGAGCAGTACTTC. Translated, it gives CAEGGLNSYEQYF. The chain carries TRBV7-3 and TRBJ2-7; D possibly corresponds to TRBD2 (7 bases). The CDR3 has 13 residues. The germline V gene has CDR1 SGHTA and CDR2 FQGTGA.

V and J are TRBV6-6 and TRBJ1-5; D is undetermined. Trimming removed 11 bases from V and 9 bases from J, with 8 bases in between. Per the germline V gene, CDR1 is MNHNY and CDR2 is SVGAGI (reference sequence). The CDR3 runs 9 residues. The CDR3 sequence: CARDGPQHF. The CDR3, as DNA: TGTGCCCGAGACGGGCCCCAGCATTTT.

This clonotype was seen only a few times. The CDR3 sequence is CASSPTYRGNTEAFF. The CDR3 nucleotides read TGTGCCAGCAGCCCGACATACCGGGGGAACACTGAAGCTTTCTTT. The genes are TRBV7-6 and TRBJ1-1; D is uncertain. V was trimmed by 5 bases and J by 1 base, leaving 14 bases between them. Germline V CDR1 and CDR2: SGHVS, FNYEAQ. The CDR3 is 15 amino acids.

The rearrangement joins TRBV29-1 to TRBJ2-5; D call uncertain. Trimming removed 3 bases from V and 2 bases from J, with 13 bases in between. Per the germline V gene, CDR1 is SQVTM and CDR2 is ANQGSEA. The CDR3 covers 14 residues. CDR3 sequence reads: CSVDLAGTQETQYF. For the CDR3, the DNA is TGCAGCGTTGATCTGGCAGGAACACAAGAGACCCAGTACTTC.

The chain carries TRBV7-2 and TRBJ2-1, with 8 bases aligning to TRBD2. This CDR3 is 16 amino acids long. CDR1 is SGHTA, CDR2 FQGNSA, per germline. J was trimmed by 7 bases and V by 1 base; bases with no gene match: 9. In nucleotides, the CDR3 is TGTGCCAGCAGCTTAGATCCGGGAGGGCCGAGAAATGAGCAGTTCTTC. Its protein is CASSLDPGGPRNEQFF. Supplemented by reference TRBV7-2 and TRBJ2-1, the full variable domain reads GAGVSQSPSNKVTEKGKDVELRCDPISGHTALYWYRQSLGQGLEFLIYFQGNSAPDKSGLPSDRFSAERTGGSVSTLTIQRTQQEDSAVYLCASSLDPGGPRNEQFFGPGTRLTVL.

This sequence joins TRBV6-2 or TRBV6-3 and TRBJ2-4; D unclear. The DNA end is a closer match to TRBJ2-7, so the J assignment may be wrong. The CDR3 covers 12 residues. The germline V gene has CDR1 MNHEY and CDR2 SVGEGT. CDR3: CASSSQFYEQYF. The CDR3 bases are TGTGCCAGCAGTTCGCAGTTCTACGAGCAGTACTTC.

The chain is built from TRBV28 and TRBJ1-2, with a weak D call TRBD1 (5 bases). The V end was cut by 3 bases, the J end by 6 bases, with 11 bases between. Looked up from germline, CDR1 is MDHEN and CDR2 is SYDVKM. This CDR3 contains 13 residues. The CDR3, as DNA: TGTGCCAGCAGTTTCCCTGTGGGGGATGGCTACACCTTC. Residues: CASSFPVGDGYTF.

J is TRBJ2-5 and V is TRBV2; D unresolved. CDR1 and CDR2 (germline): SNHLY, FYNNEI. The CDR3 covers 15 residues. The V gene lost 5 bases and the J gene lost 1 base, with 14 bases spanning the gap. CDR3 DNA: TGTGCCAGCAGTCAAGTCCGGGCAGTCCAAGAGACCCAGTACTTC. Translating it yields CASSQVRAVQETQYF. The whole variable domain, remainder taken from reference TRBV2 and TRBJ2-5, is EPEVTQTPSHQVTQMGQEVILRCVPISNHLYFYWYRQILGQKVEFLVSFYNNEISEKSEIFDDQFSVERPDGSNFTLKIRSTKLEDSAMYFCASSQVRAVQETQYFGPGTRLLVL.

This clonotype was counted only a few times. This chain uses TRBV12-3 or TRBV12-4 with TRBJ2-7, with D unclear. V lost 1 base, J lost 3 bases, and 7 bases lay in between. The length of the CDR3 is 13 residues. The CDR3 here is CASSLGWVYEQYF. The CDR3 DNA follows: TGTGCCAGCAGTTTAGGTTGGGTCTACGAGCAGTACTTC.

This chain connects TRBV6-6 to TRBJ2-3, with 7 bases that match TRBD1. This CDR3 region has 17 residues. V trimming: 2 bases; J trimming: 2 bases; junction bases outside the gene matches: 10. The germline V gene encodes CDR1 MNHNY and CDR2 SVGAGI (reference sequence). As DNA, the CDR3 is TGTGCCAGCAGTTACGGTGTCGGCAGGGGGAACACAGATACGCAGTATTTT. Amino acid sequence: CASSYGVGRGNTDTQYF.

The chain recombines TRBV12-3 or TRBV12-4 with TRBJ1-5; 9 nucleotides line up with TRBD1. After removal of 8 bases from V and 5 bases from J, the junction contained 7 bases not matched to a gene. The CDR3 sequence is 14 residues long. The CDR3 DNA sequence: TGTGCCAGCCTGACAGGGGGATCATATCAGCCCCAGCATTTT. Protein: CASLTGGSYQPQHF.

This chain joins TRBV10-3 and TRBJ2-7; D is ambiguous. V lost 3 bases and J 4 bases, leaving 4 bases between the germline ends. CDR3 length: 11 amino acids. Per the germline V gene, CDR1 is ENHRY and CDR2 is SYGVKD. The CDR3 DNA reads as TGTGCCATCAGTGACAGGTACGAGCAGTACTTC. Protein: CAISDRYEQYF.

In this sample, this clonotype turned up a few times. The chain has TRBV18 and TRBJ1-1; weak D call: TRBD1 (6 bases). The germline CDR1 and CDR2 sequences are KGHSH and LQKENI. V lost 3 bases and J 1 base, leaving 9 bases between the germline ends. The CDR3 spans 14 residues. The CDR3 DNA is TGTGCCAGCTCACCGGACAGAACGAACACTGAAGCTTTCTTT. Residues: CASSPDRTNTEAFF.

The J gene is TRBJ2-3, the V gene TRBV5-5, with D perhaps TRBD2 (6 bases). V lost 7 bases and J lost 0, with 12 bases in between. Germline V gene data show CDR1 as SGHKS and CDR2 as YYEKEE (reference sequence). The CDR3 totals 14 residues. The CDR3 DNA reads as TGTGCCAGCGGGGGGTCCTCTAGCACAGATACGCAGTATTTT. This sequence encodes CASGGSSSTDTQYF.

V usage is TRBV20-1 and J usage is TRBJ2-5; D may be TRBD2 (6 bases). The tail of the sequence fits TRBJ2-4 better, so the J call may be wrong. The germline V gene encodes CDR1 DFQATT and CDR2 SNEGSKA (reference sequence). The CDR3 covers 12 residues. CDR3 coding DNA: TGCAGTGCTAGTGGGGGGAGCAGCATTCAGTACTTC. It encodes CSASGGSSIQYF.